This TCR beta chain was recovered during a study of breast tumors, draining lymph nodes, adjacent tissues (dated by TCRdb to 2016 to 2018). With respect to the entire study: TCR beta repertoires were compared across tumor, adjacent nontumor tissue and axillary lymph nodes obtained from breast cancer patients. In human breast cancer, the study set out to assess how tumor, surrounding tissue and draining lymph node repertoires relate to one another and whether T cells might be exchanged between them.

Of note for this clonotype: What this receptor recognizes is not known. No base quality information exists; no much larger clone differs at one position.

TCRdb names Illumina HiSeq 2000 as the instrument used. TCR beta chain libraries were generated by multiplex PCR amplification. High-throughput sequencing was used to analyze the amplified TCR beta chain products. The public reads were reanalyzed by TCRdb: fastp trimming at Q25, MiXCR alignment, in-frame beta chains only. Rows with a matching CDR3 protein are joined into one entry that keeps the most common DNA and genes. The table for this sample lists 50,000 to 75,000 distinct CDR3 sequences; approximately 54% of them were counted only once. Around 20% of the sample comes from the top ten. What the research found in general, with its limitations: Tumor and nontumor tissue repertoires were significantly more similar in luminal-like than in basal-like breast cancer. Tumors showed preferential V and J gene usage, and their T-cell repertoire diversity fell below that of lymph nodes yet above that of nontumor tissue. The conclusion that tumor T cells originate in lymph nodes was presented as consistent with a hypothesis rather than as directly demonstrated. The data were considered consistent with the idea that most tumor T cells come from the lymph node and then expand in tumor tissue.

The receptor's source is a female donor with breast cancer. Some clones in this sample may be carry-over from other donors' samples. Sequencing was performed on breast tumor tissue.

CDR3 sequence: CASSLRIPGFAYNEQFF. The sequenced DNA: TGTGCCAGCAGCTTACGGATTCCGGGATTCGCCTACAATGAGCAGTTCTTC. This sequence uses TRBV11-2 and TRBJ2-1; a weak D assignment points to TRBD2 (5 bases agree). The CDR3 numbers 17 residues from cysteine through phenylalanine. The sequence is cut down to CDR3 DNA, 51 bases in frame from base 1. V loses 2 bases of germline sequence and J loses 2 bases, and the interval between the two ends is 16 bases. The germline V gene provides CDR1 SGHAT and CDR2 FQNNGV.